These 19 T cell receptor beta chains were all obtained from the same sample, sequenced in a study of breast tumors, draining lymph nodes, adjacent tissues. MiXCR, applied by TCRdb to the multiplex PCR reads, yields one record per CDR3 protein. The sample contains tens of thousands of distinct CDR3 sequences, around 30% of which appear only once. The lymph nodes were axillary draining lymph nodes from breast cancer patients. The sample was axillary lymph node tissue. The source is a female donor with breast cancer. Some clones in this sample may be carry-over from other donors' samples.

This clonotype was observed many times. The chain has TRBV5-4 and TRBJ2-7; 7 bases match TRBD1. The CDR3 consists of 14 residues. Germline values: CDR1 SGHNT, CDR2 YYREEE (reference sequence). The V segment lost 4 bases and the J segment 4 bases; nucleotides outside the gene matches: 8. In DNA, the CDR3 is TGTGCCAGCAGCCCCTCCGGGACAGATTACGAGCAGTACTTC. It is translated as CASSPSGTDYEQYF.

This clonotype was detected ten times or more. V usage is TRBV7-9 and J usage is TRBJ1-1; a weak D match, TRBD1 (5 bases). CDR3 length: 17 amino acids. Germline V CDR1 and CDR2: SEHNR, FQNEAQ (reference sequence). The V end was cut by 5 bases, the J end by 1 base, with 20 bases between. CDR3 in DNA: TGTGCCAGCAGCCGCTCCGATCCAGGGTTAGGGAACACTGAAGCTTTCTTT. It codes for CASSRSDPGLGNTEAFF.

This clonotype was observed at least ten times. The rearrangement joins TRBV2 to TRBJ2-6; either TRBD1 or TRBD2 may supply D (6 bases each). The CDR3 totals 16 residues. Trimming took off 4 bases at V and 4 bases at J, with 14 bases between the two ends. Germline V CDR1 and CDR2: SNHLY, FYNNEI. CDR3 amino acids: CASSVWGAAGANVLTF. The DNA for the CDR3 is TGTGCCAGCAGTGTATGGGGGGCGGCAGGGGCCAACGTCCTGACTTTC.

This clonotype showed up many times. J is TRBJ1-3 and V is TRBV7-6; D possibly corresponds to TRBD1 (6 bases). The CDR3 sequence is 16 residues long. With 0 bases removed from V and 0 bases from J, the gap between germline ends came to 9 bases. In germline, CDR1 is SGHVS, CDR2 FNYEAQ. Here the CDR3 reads CASSLAGGPSGNTIYF. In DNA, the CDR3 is TGTGCCAGCAGCTTAGCGGGGGGGCCCTCTGGAAACACCATATATTTT.

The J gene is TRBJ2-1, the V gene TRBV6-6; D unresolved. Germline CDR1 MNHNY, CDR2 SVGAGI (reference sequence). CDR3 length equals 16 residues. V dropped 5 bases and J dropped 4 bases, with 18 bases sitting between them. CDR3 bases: TGTGCCAGCAGTCACCCGATGGATTACTTATACAATGAGCAGTTCTTC. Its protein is CASSHPMDYLYNEQFF.

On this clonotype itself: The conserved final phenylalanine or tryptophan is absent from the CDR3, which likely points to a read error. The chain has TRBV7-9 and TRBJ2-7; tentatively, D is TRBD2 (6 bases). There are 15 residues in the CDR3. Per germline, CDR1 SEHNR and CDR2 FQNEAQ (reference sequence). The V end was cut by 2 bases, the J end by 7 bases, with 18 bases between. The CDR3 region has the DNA TGTGCCAGCAGCTTAATGATGGGGGGACGTCATGAGCAGTACTCC. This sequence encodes CASSLMMGGRHEQYS.

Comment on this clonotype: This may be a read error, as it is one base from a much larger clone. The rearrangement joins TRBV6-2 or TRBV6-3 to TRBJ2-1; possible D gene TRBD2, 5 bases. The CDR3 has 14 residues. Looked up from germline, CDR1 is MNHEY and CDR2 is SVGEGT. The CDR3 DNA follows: TGTGTCAGCAGTTACTCGATCGCCGGGATGGAGCAGTTCTTC. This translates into CVSSYSIAGMEQFF.

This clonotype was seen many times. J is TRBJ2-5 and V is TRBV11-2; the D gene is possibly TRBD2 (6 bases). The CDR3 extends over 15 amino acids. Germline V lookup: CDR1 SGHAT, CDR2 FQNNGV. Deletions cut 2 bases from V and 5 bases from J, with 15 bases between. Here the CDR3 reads CASSLSRGRGETQYF. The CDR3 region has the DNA TGTGCCAGCAGCTTATCTCGGGGGAGAGGTGAGACCCAGTACTTC.

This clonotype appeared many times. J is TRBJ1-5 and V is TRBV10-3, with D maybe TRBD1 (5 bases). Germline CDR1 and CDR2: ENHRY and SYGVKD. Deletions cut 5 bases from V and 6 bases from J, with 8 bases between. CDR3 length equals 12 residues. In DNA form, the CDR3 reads TGTGCCATCAGTAACCAGGGTCAGCCCCAGCATTTT. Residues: CAISNQGQPQHF.

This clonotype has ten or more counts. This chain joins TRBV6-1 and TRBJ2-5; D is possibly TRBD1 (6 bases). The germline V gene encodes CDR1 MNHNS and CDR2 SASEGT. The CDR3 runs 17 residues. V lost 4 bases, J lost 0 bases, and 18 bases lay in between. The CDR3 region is CASSAWNREANQETQYF. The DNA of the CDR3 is TGTGCCAGCAGTGCGTGGAACAGGGAAGCTAACCAAGAGACCCAGTACTTC.

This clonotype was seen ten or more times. This CDR3 is CATSRDRGNYGYTF. DNA of the CDR3: TGTGCCACCAGCAGAGATCGGGGTAACTATGGCTACACCTTC. The J gene is TRBJ1-2, the V gene TRBV15; D unresolved. The CDR3 is 14 amino acids. Deletions cut 0 bases from V and 1 base from J, with 6 bases between. In germline, CDR1 is LNHNV, CDR2 YYDKDF (reference sequence).

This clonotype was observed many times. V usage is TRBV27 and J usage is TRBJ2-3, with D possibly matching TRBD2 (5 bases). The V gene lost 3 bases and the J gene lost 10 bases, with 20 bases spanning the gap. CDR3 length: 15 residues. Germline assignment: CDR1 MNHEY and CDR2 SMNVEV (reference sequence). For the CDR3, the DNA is TGTGCCAGCAGTTTCAGGCCCACCGGGGAAGGTGCGCAGTATTTT. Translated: CASSFRPTGEGAQYF.

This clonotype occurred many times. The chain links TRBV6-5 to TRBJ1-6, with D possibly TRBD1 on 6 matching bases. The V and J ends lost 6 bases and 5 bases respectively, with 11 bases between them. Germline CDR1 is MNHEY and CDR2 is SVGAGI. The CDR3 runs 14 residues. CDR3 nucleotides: TGTGCCAGCAGAACAGGGTCCAATAATTCACCCCTCCACTTT. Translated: CASRTGSNNSPLHF.

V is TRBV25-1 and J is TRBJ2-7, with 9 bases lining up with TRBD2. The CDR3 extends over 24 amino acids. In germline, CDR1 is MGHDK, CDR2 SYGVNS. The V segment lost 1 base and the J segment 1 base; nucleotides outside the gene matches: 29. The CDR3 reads CASSESVRYTGEWSLAGVSYEQYF. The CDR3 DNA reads TGTGCCAGCAGTGAATCTGTGCGATATACGGGTGAGTGGTCCTTAGCGGGAGTTTCCTACGAGCAGTACTTC.

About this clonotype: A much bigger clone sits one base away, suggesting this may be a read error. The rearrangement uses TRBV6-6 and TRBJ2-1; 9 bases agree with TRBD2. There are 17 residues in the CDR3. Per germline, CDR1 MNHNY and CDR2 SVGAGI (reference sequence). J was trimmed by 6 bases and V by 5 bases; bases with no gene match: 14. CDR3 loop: CASSPPFVAGVFNEQFF. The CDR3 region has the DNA TGTGCCAGCAGTCCCCCCTTTGTAGCGGGAGTTTTCAATGAGCAGTTCTTC.

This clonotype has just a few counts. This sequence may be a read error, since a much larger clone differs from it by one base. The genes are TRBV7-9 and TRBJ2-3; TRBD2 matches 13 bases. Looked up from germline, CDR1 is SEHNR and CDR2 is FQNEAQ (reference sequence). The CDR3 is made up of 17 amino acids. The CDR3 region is CASSDSRTSGSTDPQYF. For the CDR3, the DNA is TGTGCCAGCAGCGACAGTAGGACTAGCGGGAGCACAGATCCGCAGTATTTT.

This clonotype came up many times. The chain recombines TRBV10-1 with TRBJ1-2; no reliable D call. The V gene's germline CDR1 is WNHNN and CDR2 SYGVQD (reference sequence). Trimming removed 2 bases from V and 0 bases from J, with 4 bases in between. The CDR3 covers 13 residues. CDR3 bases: TGCGCCAGCAGTGAGACGGCTAACTATGGCTACACCTTC. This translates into CASSETANYGYTF.

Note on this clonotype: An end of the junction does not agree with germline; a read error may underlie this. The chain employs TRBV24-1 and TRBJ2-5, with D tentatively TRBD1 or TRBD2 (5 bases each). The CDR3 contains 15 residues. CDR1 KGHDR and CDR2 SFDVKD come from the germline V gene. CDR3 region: CATSDPGRTQEAQCF. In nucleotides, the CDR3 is TGTGCCACCAGTGACCCGGGACGGACCCAAGAAGCCCAGTGCTTC.

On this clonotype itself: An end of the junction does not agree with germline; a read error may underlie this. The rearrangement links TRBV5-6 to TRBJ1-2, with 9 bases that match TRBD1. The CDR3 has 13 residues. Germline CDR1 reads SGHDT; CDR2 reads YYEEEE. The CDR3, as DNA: TGTGCAAGCAGCTTGGGGACAGGGTATGGCTACACCTTC. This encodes CASSLGTGYGYTF.